This record covers a single T cell receptor beta chain. The CDR3 totals 15 residues. Germline V gene lookup returns CDR1 MNHNY and CDR2 SVGAGI (reference sequence). J was trimmed by 7 bases and V by 2 bases; bases with no gene match: 2. The sample is drawn from a study of pediatric ulcerative colitis. Profiled with immunoSEQ multiplex PCR; TCRdb holds only in-frame clones, not every one. The sample lists 44,000 or so clones; around 79% were seen once. The rectum was sampled with one to two pinch biopsies at colonoscopy. This chain connects TRBV6-6 to TRBJ1-6, with 10 bases identical to TRBD1. The source is a girl aged 5 to 17 with moderate ulcerative colitis. The sequencing sample was made of gut tissue. This chain's CDR3 is CASSYDRGRNSPLHF. CDR3 sequence (DNA): TGTGCCAGCAGTTACGACAGGGGGCGAAATTCACCCCTCCACTTT.